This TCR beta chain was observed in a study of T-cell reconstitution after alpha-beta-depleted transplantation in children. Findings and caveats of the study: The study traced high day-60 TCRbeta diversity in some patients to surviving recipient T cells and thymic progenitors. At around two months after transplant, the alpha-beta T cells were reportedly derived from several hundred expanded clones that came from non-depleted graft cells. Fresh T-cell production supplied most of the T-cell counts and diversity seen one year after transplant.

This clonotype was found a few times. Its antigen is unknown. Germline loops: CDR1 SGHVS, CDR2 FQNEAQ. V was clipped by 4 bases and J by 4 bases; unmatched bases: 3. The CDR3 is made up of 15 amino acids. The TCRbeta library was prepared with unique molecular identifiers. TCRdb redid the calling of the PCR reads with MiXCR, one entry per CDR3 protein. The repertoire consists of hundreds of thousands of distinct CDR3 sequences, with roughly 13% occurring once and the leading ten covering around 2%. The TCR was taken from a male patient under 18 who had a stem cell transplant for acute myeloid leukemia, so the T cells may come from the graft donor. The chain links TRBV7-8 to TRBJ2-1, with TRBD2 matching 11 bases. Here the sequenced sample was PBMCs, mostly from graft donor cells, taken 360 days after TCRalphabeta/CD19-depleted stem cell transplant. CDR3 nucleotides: TGTGCCAGCAGCTGGAGACTAGCGGGATACAATGAGCAGTTCTTC. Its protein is CASSWRLAGYNEQFF.